This TCR beta chain was sequenced for a study of identifying expanded T cells in peripheral blood. Healthy donors had no documented immune events, such as infections, while sampled. This table comes from immunoSEQ multiplex PCR, and its TCRdb copy is limited to in-frame clones, with some not included. The sample carries 100,000 to 150,000 clones, approximately 86% recorded once. Germline CDR1 reads MNHNS; CDR2 reads SASEGT. CDR3 length equals 13 residues. The V and J ends lost 3 bases and 7 bases respectively, with 13 bases between them. Material: blood. This TCR was sampled from a person between 18 and 69 years old in good health. This chain links TRBV6-1 with TRBJ2-7; D is ambiguous. The CDR3 DNA reads as TGTGCCAGCAGTGATGCTACCGTTTATGAGCAGTACTTC. This encodes CASSDATVYEQYF.